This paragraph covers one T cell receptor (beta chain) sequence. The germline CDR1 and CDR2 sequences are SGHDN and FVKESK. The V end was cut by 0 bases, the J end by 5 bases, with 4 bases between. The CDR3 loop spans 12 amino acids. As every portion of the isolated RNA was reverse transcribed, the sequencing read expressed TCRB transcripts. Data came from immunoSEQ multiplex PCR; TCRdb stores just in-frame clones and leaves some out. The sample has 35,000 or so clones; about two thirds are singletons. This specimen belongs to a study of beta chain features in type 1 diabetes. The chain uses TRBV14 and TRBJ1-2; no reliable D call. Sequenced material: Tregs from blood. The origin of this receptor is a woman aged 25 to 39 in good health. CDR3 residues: CASSQERYGYTF. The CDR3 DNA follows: TGTGCCAGCAGCCAAGAGAGATATGGCTACACCTTC.